The 16 T cell receptor beta chains in this list originate from one sample, sequenced in a study of T cell responses to AZD1222 COVID-19 vaccine. Only in-frame clones appear in the TCRdb table, and some are missing; sequencing was by immunoSEQ multiplex PCR. There are fewer than 85,000 clones in the sample; 75% to 90% occur only once, and about 9.3% lies in the top ten. Sequencing was performed on peripheral blood, taken 28 days after the second AZD1222 dose. Source of these receptors: an adult who received the AZD1222 COVID-19 vaccine.

The chain is built from TRBV5-1 and TRBJ1-2; D remains ambiguous. CDR3 length: 13 residues. CDR1 and CDR2 (germline): SGHRS, YFSETQ. Deletions cut 4 bases from V and 8 bases from J, with 15 bases between. The CDR3 protein is CASSASVGGGYTF. CDR3 DNA sequence: TGCGCCAGCAGCGCTTCGGTGGGCGGAGGCTACACCTTC.

The chain couples TRBV6-5 to TRBJ1-2; a possible D gene is TRBD1 (5 bases). This CDR3 spans 13 amino acids. V dropped 0 bases and J dropped 8 bases, with 10 bases sitting between them. CDR1 MNHEY and CDR2 SVGAGI come from the germline V gene. The CDR3 protein is CASSYSGRSGYTF. The CDR3, as DNA: TGTGCCAGCAGTTACTCGGGACGGTCGGGCTACACCTTC.

The gene calls are TRBV27 and TRBJ1-1; TRBD1 aligns across 9 bases. The junction had 5 bases not matched to a gene; V was cut back by 0 bases and J by 3 bases. Looked up from germline, CDR1 is MNHEY and CDR2 is SMNVEV (reference sequence). The CDR3 runs 16 residues. CDR3 residues: CASSLSFTGGHTEAFF. The CDR3 DNA reads TGTGCCAGCAGTTTATCATTTACAGGGGGCCACACTGAAGCTTTCTTT.

V gene TRBV18 combines with J gene TRBJ1-1; D call uncertain. The CDR3 totals 12 residues. The germline V gene has CDR1 KGHSH and CDR2 LQKENI. Trimming shortened V by 4 bases and J by 6 bases, and 9 bases separated the two germline ends. The CDR3 DNA reads TGTGCCAGCTCACTTAGTTTTGCTGAAGCTTTCTTT. As protein: CASSLSFAEAFF.

The chain is built from TRBV28 and TRBJ1-3; no clear D gene. The CDR3 runs to 13 residues. Germline lookup yields CDR1 MDHEN and CDR2 SYDVKM. V lost 1 base, J lost 6 bases, and 7 bases lay in between. The chain's CDR3 is CASSLSRLNTIYF. CDR3 DNA: TGTGCCAGCAGTTTATCCCGACTAAACACCATATATTTT.

V usage is TRBV5-4 and J usage is TRBJ1-1; a possible D gene is TRBD1 (6 bases). Trimming removed 4 bases from V and 6 bases from J, with 16 bases in between. The germline V gene has CDR1 SGHNT and CDR2 YYREEE (reference sequence). The CDR3 totals 14 residues. Written as DNA, the CDR3 is TGTGCCAGCAGCATGACAGGCCCAGGATCTGAAGCTTTCTTT. This sequence encodes CASSMTGPGSEAFF.

This chain joins TRBV9 and TRBJ1-2, with TRBD1 identical over 7 bases. This CDR3 contains 19 residues. After removal of 0 bases from V and 0 bases from J, the junction contained 14 bases not matched to a gene. The germline V gene encodes CDR1 SGDLS and CDR2 YYNGEE. The CDR3 bases are TGTGCCAGCAGCGTAGGTTCCAGGGGCGCAGGGGGAGCTAACTATGGCTACACCTTC. Its translation is CASSVGSRGAGGANYGYTF.

This clone was picked up one time. The CDR3 loop reads CASSGDTDRVRYEQYF. The CDR3 coding sequence is TGTGCCAGCAGCGGAGATACGGACAGGGTACGATACGAGCAGTACTTC. The chain links TRBV2 to TRBJ2-7; TRBD1 matches at 8 bases. V was pared by 6 bases and J by 4 bases, with 14 bases of the junction left unmatched. The germline V gene has CDR1 SNHLY and CDR2 FYNNEI. The CDR3 contains 16 residues. Full variable domain (rest looked up from reference TRBV2 and TRBJ2-7): EPEVTQTPSHQVTQMGQEVILRCVPISNHLYFYWYRQILGQKVEFLVSFYNNEISEKSEIFDDQFSVERPDGSNFTLKIRSTKLEDSAMYFCASSGDTDRVRYEQYFGPGTRLTVT.

This clone was found once. The chain recombines TRBV24-1 with TRBJ1-5; 7 bases match TRBD1. Per germline, CDR1 KGHDR and CDR2 SFDVKD. The CDR3 extends over 12 amino acids. V trimming: 12 bases; J trimming: 10 bases; junction bases outside the gene matches: 11. CDR3 sequence reads: CAAQQGKGPQHF. The CDR3 region has the DNA TGTGCCGCCCAACAGGGGAAGGGACCCCAGCATTTT.

The rearrangement links TRBV7-3 to TRBJ2-7, with 8 bases identical to TRBD2. This CDR3 is 15 amino acids long. Unmatched junction bases numbered 10, after V lost 5 bases and J lost 4 bases. Germline V gene sequence: CDR1 SGHTA, CDR2 FQGTGA. As DNA, the CDR3 is TGTGCCAGCAGCCCGGGCGGGCTAGCGGGTTACGAGCAGTACTTC. Encoded protein: CASSPGGLAGYEQYF.

The chain links TRBV20-1 to TRBJ2-1; D remains unclear. V gave up 3 bases and J gave up 8 bases, with 11 bases separating them. This CDR3 is built from 12 residues. Germline CDR1 DFQATT, CDR2 SNEGSKA (reference sequence). DNA for the CDR3: TGCAGTGCTAGTGTACGGTTCGATGAGCAGTTCTTC. It translates to CSASVRFDEQFF.

The chain is built from TRBV11-3 and TRBJ2-1; possibly TRBD1 for D (6 bases). The CDR3 sequence is 13 residues long. Trimming took off 1 base at V and 10 bases at J, with 11 bases between the two ends. Germline CDR1 reads SGHNT; CDR2 reads YENEEA. CDR3 in DNA: TGTGCCAGCAGCTTAGGCGGAGACAGGGAGCAGTTCTTC. It specifies CASSLGGDREQFF.

This chain links TRBV15 with TRBJ1-1; the D gene is possibly TRBD1 (6 bases). Trimming pared 6 bases from V and 5 bases from J, leaving 25 bases between. The CDR3 runs 17 residues. From germline, CDR1 is LNHNV and CDR2 YYDKDF (reference sequence). CDR3 nucleotides: TGTGCCACCAGAGATGAGGGGTCTCAGGGGCCTATGACTGAAGCTTTCTTT. Encoded protein: CATRDEGSQGPMTEAFF.

A single count supports this clone. The J gene is TRBJ2-1, the V gene TRBV6-5, with D possibly being TRBD2 (6 bases). This CDR3 has 13 amino acids. The ends were cut back, 6 bases at V and 7 bases at J, with 13 bases in the middle. CDR1 and CDR2 (germline): MNHEY, SVGAGI. In nucleotides, the CDR3 is TGTGCCAGCAGGTCGTGGAGGGGAAATGAGCAGTTCTTC. Protein sequence: CASRSWRGNEQFF.

This chain uses TRBV15 with TRBJ1-2; D might be TRBD1 (6 bases). V lost 2 bases to trimming and J lost 0 bases, with 10 bases between them. This CDR3 is 15 amino acids long. Germline V lookup: CDR1 LNHNV, CDR2 YYDKDF (reference sequence). CDR3 sequence reads: CATSRRDTSNYGYTF. The DNA for the CDR3 is TGTGCCACCAGCAGACGGGACACTTCTAACTATGGCTACACCTTC.

The table lists this clone with a few counts. The chain is built from TRBV2 and TRBJ1-5; TRBD1 is a possible D gene (5 bases). In germline, CDR1 is SNHLY, CDR2 FYNNEI. The CDR3 spans 16 residues. Trimming shortened V by 7 bases and J by 0 bases, and 16 bases separated the two germline ends. The CDR3: CASNRGRTNSNQPQHF. For the CDR3, the DNA is TGTGCCAGCAACCGGGGCAGGACAAATAGCAATCAGCCCCAGCATTTT.